The 3 T cell receptor beta chains below were found in one sample sequenced in a study of T cells after yellow fever vaccination. In TCRdb, the 5' RACE reads were re-called with MiXCR into one record per CDR3 protein. The data show over 130,000 distinct CDR3 sequences, approximately 7.7% seen once. Sequenced here: CD4+ T cells sorted from PBMCs, sampled 5 days after the yellow fever booster vaccination. Receptors were obtained from a man aged 25 to 40 who received the YFV17D yellow fever vaccine.

Ten or more counts support this clonotype. The rearrangement uses TRBV5-4 and TRBJ2-1; 8 nucleotides agree with TRBD1. V gave up 3 bases and J gave up 4 bases; unmatched junction bases: 3. Per germline, CDR1 SGHNT and CDR2 YYREEE (reference sequence). The CDR3 has 14 amino acids. The CDR3 spells CASSWGQEYNEQFF. As DNA, the CDR3 is TGTGCCAGCAGCTGGGGACAGGAGTACAATGAGCAGTTCTTC.

This clonotype was picked up many times. The J gene is TRBJ1-1, the V gene TRBV4-3; no clear D. Per germline, CDR1 LGHNA and CDR2 YSLEER. CDR3 length: 15 amino acids. Trimming took off 1 base at V and 2 bases at J, with 11 bases between the two ends. The CDR3 sequence: CASSQASVTNTEAFF. The DNA of the CDR3 is TGCGCCAGCAGCCAAGCGTCGGTAACAAACACTGAAGCTTTCTTT.

In this sample, this clonotype turned up many times. The CDR3 nucleotides are TGTGCCAGCAGTTACATCGGTGTAGATACGCAGTATTTT. The encoded protein is CASSYIGVDTQYF. This chain joins TRBV6-5 and TRBJ2-3, with D unclear. Germline loops: CDR1 MNHEY, CDR2 SVGAGI. The length of the CDR3 is 13 residues. The V end lost 2 bases, the J end lost 5 bases, and 8 bases lay between the germline ends.